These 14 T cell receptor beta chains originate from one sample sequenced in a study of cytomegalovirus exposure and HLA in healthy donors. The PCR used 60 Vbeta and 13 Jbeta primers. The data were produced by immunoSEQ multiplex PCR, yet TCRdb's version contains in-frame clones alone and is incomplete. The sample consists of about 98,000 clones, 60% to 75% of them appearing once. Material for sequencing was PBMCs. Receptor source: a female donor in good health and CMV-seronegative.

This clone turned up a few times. Here the CDR3 reads CASSSFHLNTEAFF. CDR3 sequence (DNA): TGTGCCAGCTCTAGTTTCCACCTGAACACTGAAGCTTTCTTT. The genes are TRBV6-1 and TRBJ1-1; unclear D gene. The V gene's germline CDR1 is MNHNS and CDR2 SASEGT. V was trimmed by 8 bases and J by 0 bases, leaving 13 bases between them. The length of the CDR3 is 14 residues.

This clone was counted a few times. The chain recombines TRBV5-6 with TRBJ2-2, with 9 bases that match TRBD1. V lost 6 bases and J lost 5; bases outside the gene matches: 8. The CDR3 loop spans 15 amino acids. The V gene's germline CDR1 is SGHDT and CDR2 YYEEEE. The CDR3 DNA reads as TGTGCCAGCACCTCCGGGACAGGGCATACCGGGGAGCTGTTTTTT. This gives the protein CASTSGTGHTGELFF.

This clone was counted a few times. The CDR3 DNA reads TGTGCCAGCAGTTTAGGGACTAGCGGGAGAATGGAGACCCAGTACTTC. This encodes CASSLGTSGRMETQYF. The chain recombines TRBV28 with TRBJ2-5; TRBD2 matches at 14 bases. Germline V gene sequence: CDR1 MDHEN, CDR2 SYDVKM. CDR3 size: 16 residues. The ends lost 2 bases at V and 5 bases at J; junction bases unmatched: 4.

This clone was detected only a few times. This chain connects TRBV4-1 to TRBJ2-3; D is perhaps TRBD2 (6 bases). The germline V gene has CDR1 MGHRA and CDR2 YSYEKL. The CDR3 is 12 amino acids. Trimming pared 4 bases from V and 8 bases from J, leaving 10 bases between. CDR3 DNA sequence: TGCGCCAGCAGCCGGCTGGGGGGTACGCAGTATTTT. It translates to CASSRLGGTQYF.

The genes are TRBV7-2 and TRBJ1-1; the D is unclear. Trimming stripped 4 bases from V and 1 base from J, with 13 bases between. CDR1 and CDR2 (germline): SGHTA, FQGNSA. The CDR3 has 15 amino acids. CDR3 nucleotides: TGTGCCAGCAGCTCTCTCCCCTCAGGGAACACTGAAGCTTTCTTT. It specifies CASSSLPSGNTEAFF.

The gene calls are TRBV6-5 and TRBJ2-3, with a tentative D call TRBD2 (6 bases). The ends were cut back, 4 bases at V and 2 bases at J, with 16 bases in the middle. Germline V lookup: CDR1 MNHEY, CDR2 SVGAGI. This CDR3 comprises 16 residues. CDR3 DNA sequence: TGTGCCAGCAGTTCGGGACTCCTAACCGCCACAGATACGCAGTATTTT. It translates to CASSSGLLTATDTQYF.

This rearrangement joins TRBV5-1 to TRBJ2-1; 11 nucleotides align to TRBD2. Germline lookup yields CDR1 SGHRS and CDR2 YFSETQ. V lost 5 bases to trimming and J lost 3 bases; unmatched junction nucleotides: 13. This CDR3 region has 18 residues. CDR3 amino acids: CASSGTSGSLGVYNEQFF. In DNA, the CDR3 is TGCGCCAGCAGTGGGACTAGCGGATCCCTGGGCGTCTACAATGAGCAGTTCTTC. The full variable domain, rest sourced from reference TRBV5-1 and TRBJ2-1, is KAGVTQTPRYLIKTRGQQVTLSCSPISGHRSVSWYQQTPGQGLQFLFEYFSETQRNKGNFPGRFSGRQFSNSRSEMNVSTLELGDSALYLCASSGTSGSLGVYNEQFFGPGTRLTVL.

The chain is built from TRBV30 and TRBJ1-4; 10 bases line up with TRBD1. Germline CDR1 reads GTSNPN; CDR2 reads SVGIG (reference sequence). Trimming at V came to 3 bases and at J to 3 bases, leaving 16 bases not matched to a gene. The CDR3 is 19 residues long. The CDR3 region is CAWSAGTGALAMANEKLFF. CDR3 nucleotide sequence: TGTGCCTGGAGCGCCGGGACAGGGGCGCTAGCGATGGCTAATGAAAAACTGTTTTTT.

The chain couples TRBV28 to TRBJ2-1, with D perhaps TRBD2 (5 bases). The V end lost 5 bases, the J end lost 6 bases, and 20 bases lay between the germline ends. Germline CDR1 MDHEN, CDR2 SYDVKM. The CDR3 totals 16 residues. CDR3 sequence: CASSPLGLTRGNEQFF. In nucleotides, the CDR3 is TGTGCCAGCAGTCCCTTAGGACTTACCCGGGGCAATGAGCAGTTCTTC.

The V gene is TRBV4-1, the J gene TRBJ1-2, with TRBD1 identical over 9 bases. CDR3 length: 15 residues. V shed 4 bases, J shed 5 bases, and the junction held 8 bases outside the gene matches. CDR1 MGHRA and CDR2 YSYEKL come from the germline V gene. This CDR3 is CASSRGTGTWYGYTF. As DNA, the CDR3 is TGCGCCAGCAGCCGCGGGACAGGGACGTGGTATGGCTACACCTTC.

CDR3 bases: TGTGCCAGTATGAGAGGGTTGGTCCCTGGGACTGAAGCTTTCTTT. This gives the protein CASMRGLVPGTEAFF. The rearrangement links TRBV19 to TRBJ1-1; no clear D. Looked up from germline, CDR1 is LNHDA and CDR2 is SQIVND (reference sequence). V lost 7 bases and J 5 bases, leaving 20 bases between the germline ends. The CDR3 loop spans 15 amino acids.

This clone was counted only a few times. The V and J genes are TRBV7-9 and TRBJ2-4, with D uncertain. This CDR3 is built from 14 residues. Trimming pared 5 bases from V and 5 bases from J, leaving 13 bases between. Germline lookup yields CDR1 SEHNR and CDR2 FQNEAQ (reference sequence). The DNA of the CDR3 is TGTGCCAGCAGCCATAGCTTATCCGAAAACATTCAGTACTTC. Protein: CASSHSLSENIQYF.

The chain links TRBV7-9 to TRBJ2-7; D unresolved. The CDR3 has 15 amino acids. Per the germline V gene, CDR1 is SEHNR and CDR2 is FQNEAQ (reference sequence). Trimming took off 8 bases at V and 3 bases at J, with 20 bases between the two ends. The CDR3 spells CASLPPSGSIYEQYF. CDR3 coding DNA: TGTGCCAGCTTGCCGCCATCAGGTTCTATCTACGAGCAGTACTTC.

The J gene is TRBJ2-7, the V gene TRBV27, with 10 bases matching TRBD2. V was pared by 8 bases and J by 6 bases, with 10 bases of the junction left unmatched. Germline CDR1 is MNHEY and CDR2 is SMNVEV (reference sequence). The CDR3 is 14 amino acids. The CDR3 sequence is CASHPGLAPSEQYF. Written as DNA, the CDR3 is TGTGCCAGCCATCCGGGACTAGCGCCGTCCGAGCAGTACTTC.